This record concerns one T cell receptor (beta chain) sequence. CDR1 is SGHVS, CDR2 FQNEAQ, per germline. The CDR3 has 13 amino acids. V lost 5 bases, J lost 4 bases, and 10 bases lay in between. The data are from a study of blood T cell repertoires in COVID-19. Study summary: The United States, Italy and Spain supplied acute and convalescent COVID-19 samples. PBMCs, B-cell-depleted T cells, or T cells were the source of the cDNA or gDNA that made up the material.

Original analysis: Reference gene primer amplification gave nucleated cell count estimates. Sequencing used immunoSEQ multiplex PCR; TCRdb keeps in-frame clones, though not all of them. D and trimming were read from the DNA, whereas the V and J calls and clone size are those reported in that table. This table has about 19,000 clones, 87% appearing once. The sequencing sample was made of peripheral blood. This receptor was identified in a human donor in a cohort sampled during active COVID-19. The donor label of this sample is uncertain. The V and J genes are TRBV7-8 and TRBJ2-3, with a tentative D call TRBD2 (6 bases). CDR3 sequence: CASSPGTSDTQYF. As DNA, the CDR3 is TGTGCCAGCAGCCCCGGGACTTCAGATACGCAGTATTTT.